A single sample is the source of the 31 T cell receptor beta chains below, sequenced in a study of T-cell memory formation after mild COVID-19. MiXCR, run by TCRdb on the 5' RACE reads, gives a single entry per CDR3 protein. Found here are hundreds of thousands of distinct CDR3 sequences, roughly 26% of them singletons; the top ten hold around 9.5%. The sample consisted of PBMCs or a T cell subset sorted from them (not recorded which). These receptors were taken from an adult woman who had mild COVID-19 (a few samples of this study predate the infection). Cell type and time point are not known.

This clonotype has a handful of counts. V is TRBV20-1 and J is TRBJ2-6; D is possibly TRBD2 (6 bases). Per the germline V gene, CDR1 is DFQATT and CDR2 is SNEGSKA (reference sequence). Trimming left V 3 bases short and J 0 bases short, with 9 bases between. This CDR3 comprises 15 residues. The CDR3 here is CSARDGSSGANVLTF. The CDR3 DNA reads TGCAGTGCTAGGGACGGGAGCTCTGGGGCCAACGTCCTGACTTTC.

This clonotype has at least ten counts. The chain has TRBV24-1 and TRBJ2-1; D is unresolved. The length of the CDR3 is 13 residues. Between the trimmed V and J ends, which lost 2 bases and 9 bases, there was a span of 10 bases. CDR1 KGHDR and CDR2 SFDVKD come from the germline V gene. The CDR3 reads CATSDSEDGEQFF. The CDR3 DNA is TGTGCCACCAGTGATTCGGAAGACGGTGAGCAGTTCTTC.

The CDR3 reads CATRGTSGPKDGELFF. CDR3 bases: TGTGCCACCAGAGGGACTAGCGGGCCGAAGGACGGGGAGCTGTTTTTT. The chain links TRBV24-1 to TRBJ2-2; the match to TRBD2 covers 12 bases. J was trimmed by 7 bases and V by 7 bases; bases with no gene match: 9. The CDR3 is 16 residues long. CDR1 and CDR2 (germline): KGHDR, SFDVKD.

The chain carries TRBV5-6 and TRBJ2-5; D tentatively fits TRBD1 or TRBD2 (5 bases each). V lost 3 bases and J lost 4, with 13 bases in between. This CDR3 spans 14 amino acids. The germline V gene has CDR1 SGHDT and CDR2 YYEEEE. The CDR3 DNA follows: TGTGCCAGCAGCTCCCGTCTGAGGGGAGAGACCCAGTACTTC. Its translation is CASSSRLRGETQYF.

The chain is built from TRBV29-1 and TRBJ2-3; 13 bases fit TRBD2. The CDR3 spans 16 residues. CDR1 and CDR2 from the germline V gene are SQVTM and ANQGSEA. J was trimmed by 4 bases and V by 4 bases; bases with no gene match: 8. The chain's CDR3 is CSVVLAGGFRSDTQYF. The CDR3 DNA is TGCAGCGTTGTACTAGCGGGGGGGTTTCGGTCAGATACGCAGTATTTT.

The table lists this clonotype with a few counts. CDR3 residues: CASSRQGPSGNTIYF. In DNA, the CDR3 is TGCGCCAGCAGCCGACAGGGCCCCTCTGGAAACACCATATATTTT. This chain joins TRBV4-1 and TRBJ1-3; TRBD1 agrees at 7 bases. Losses at the gene ends were 4 bases for V and 0 bases for J; bases not matched to a gene: 3. Germline values: CDR1 MGHRA, CDR2 YSYEKL. The CDR3 totals 15 residues.

The genes are TRBV7-9 and TRBJ2-5; D is unresolved. Trimming left V 0 bases short and J 2 bases short, with 7 bases between. In germline, CDR1 is SEHNR, CDR2 FQNEAQ (reference sequence). The CDR3 extends over 14 amino acids. The CDR3 protein is CASSLAVGQETQYF. The CDR3 region has the DNA TGTGCCAGCAGCTTAGCTGTCGGGCAAGAGACCCAGTACTTC.

The table lists this clonotype with a few counts. The chain combines TRBV7-6 with TRBJ2-5; weak D call: TRBD2 (7 bases). CDR1 and CDR2 from the germline V gene are SGHVS and FNYEAQ. V gave up 4 bases and J gave up 2 bases, with 11 bases separating them. This CDR3 is 14 amino acids long. The DNA of the CDR3 is TGTGCCAGCAGCTATGGGAGGGGGCAAGAGACCCAGTACTTC. The encoded protein is CASSYGRGQETQYF.

The gene calls are TRBV20-1 and TRBJ2-3; 8 bases are a match to TRBD2. With 3 bases clipped from V and 2 bases from J, the junction kept 4 bases outside the gene matches. CDR1 and CDR2 from the germline V gene are DFQATT and SNEGSKA (reference sequence). The CDR3 has 14 amino acids. The CDR3 DNA is TGCAGTGCTAGGTCGGGAGGGATCACAGATACGCAGTATTTT. Its translation is CSARSGGITDTQYF.

This clonotype was seen at least ten times. V gene TRBV5-1 combines with J gene TRBJ1-2; weak D call: TRBD1 (6 bases). CDR3 length equals 12 residues. Germline CDR1 reads SGHRS; CDR2 reads YFSETQ. Trimming pared 4 bases from V and 8 bases from J, leaving 12 bases between. The CDR3 nucleotides read TGCGCCAGCAGCATACAGGGTGAGGGCTACACCTTC. As protein: CASSIQGEGYTF.

CDR3 coding DNA: TGCGCCAGCAGCTTGGGTACACTAGACACTGAAGCTTTCTTT. Its translation: CASSLGTLDTEAFF. The J gene is TRBJ1-1, the V gene TRBV5-1; D is ambiguous. Germline V gene lookup returns CDR1 SGHRS and CDR2 YFSETQ. The CDR3 contains 14 residues. V was pared by 0 bases and J by 3 bases, with 9 bases between.

A remark on this clonotype: One end of the junction varies from germline; a read error may be responsible. V is TRBV7-8 and J is TRBJ2-7, with D perhaps matching TRBD2 (6 bases). CDR3 length: 14 amino acids. Per the germline V gene, CDR1 is SGHVS and CDR2 is FQNEAQ. DNA of the CDR3: TGTGCCAGCAGCCCAACTCATCGGGACTCACCAGTCGACTTC. Its protein product is CASSPTHRDSPVDF.

The chain employs TRBV20-1 and TRBJ2-5, with 8 nucleotides matching TRBD1. The CDR3 length is 14 residues. Germline V gives CDR1 DFQATT, CDR2 SNEGSKA (reference sequence). With V trimmed by 5 bases and J by 5 bases, 10 bases remained unmatched. The CDR3: CSAPGRDRRETQYF. As DNA, the CDR3 is TGCAGTGCTCCGGGGCGGGACAGGCGGGAGACCCAGTACTTC.

This clonotype came up a few times. The chain is built from TRBV12-3 or TRBV12-4 and TRBJ2-7; TRBD1 aligns across 8 bases. Trimming took 5 bases from V and 5 from J; bases not matched to a gene: 11. The CDR3 sequence is 15 residues long. CDR3: CASSGQGVHIHEQYF. The CDR3 coding sequence is TGTGCCAGCAGTGGACAGGGAGTCCATATCCACGAGCAGTACTTC.

The chain is built from TRBV27 and TRBJ2-7; tentative D call: TRBD2 (7 bases). The germline V and J ends were trimmed by 3 bases and 6 bases, with 18 bases remaining between them. Germline CDR1 MNHEY, CDR2 SMNVEV (reference sequence). This CDR3 has 15 amino acids. CDR3 in DNA: TGTGCCAGCAGTTTTGGGAGGGGGGCGCCAGGCGAGCAGTACTTC. Protein sequence: CASSFGRGAPGEQYF.

This chain links TRBV20-1 with TRBJ2-7, with 8 bases lining up with TRBD2. V lost 6 bases and J lost 5; bases outside the gene matches: 18. There are 16 residues in the CDR3. Germline V gives CDR1 DFQATT, CDR2 SNEGSKA (reference sequence). The CDR3 reads CSAIPFRTSLVHEQYF. CDR3 bases: TGCAGTGCCATCCCTTTCCGGACTAGCCTTGTCCACGAGCAGTACTTC.

This chain joins TRBV5-1 and TRBJ2-7; 8 bases map to TRBD1. The CDR3 contains 14 residues. Germline CDR1 and CDR2: SGHRS and YFSETQ. Trimming removed 0 bases from V and 7 bases from J; junction bases left unmatched: 6. The CDR3 spells CASSLDSGGGEQYF. The CDR3 DNA reads TGCGCCAGCAGCTTGGACTCAGGGGGCGGAGAGCAGTACTTC.

This sequence joins TRBV5-6 and TRBJ1-1; 7 bases are a match to TRBD1. Trimming cost V 2 bases and J 0 bases; bases outside gene matches: 7. The germline gives CDR1 SGHDT, CDR2 YYEEEE. The CDR3 runs 16 residues. Here the CDR3 reads CASSLWTGQMNTEAFF. Here the CDR3 DNA reads TGTGCCAGCAGCTTATGGACGGGACAGATGAACACTGAAGCTTTCTTT.

The chain recombines TRBV20-1 with TRBJ1-2; 7 bases agree with TRBD1. Germline-derived CDR1 and CDR2 are DFQATT and SNEGSKA (reference sequence). The CDR3 length is 14 residues. V lost 5 bases, J lost 4 bases, and 10 bases stayed unmatched. CDR3 sequence: CSAFFGGTAYGYTF. The CDR3 coding sequence is TGCAGTGCTTTTTTCGGAGGGACAGCCTATGGCTACACCTTC.

This clonotype was counted many times. The gene calls are TRBV12-3 or TRBV12-4 and TRBJ1-2; D not resolved. Trimming removed 4 bases from V and 0 bases from J, with 9 bases in between. The CDR3 covers 14 residues. The chain's CDR3 is CASSSGLPNYGYTF. As DNA, the CDR3 is TGTGCCAGCAGTTCGGGCCTACCTAACTATGGCTACACCTTC.

V gene TRBV24-1 combines with J gene TRBJ2-1; D assignment may be TRBD1 or TRBD2 (5 bases each). Trimming stripped 5 bases from V and 4 bases from J, with 20 bases between. Germline assignment: CDR1 KGHDR and CDR2 SFDVKD. CDR3 length: 17 amino acids. CDR3 bases: TGTGCCACCAGTGGTCGGACCGGGACGCCCTCATACAATGAGCAGTTCTTC. Its protein product is CATSGRTGTPSYNEQFF.

The V gene is TRBV14, the J gene TRBJ2-3; a possible D gene is TRBD1 (6 bases). V shed 5 bases and J shed 4 bases, with 13 bases lying between them. Germline V gene lookup returns CDR1 SGHDN and CDR2 FVKESK. The CDR3 is 14 residues long. Here the CDR3 reads CASSAITGSDTQYF. The CDR3, as DNA: TGTGCCAGCAGCGCTATCACAGGGTCAGATACGCAGTATTTT.

This clonotype was observed a handful of times. CDR3 sequence: CASSHGTGTYNYGYTF. CDR3 nucleotides: TGTGCCAGCAGCCACGGAACGGGGACGTATAACTATGGCTACACCTTC. J is TRBJ1-2 and V is TRBV12-3 or TRBV12-4, with D perhaps matching TRBD1 (5 bases). V dropped 6 bases and J dropped 1 base, with 18 bases sitting between them. The CDR3 consists of 16 residues.

This clonotype was seen a few times. The chain combines TRBV6-5 with TRBJ1-2; D possibly corresponds to TRBD1 (6 bases). Germline CDR1 MNHEY, CDR2 SVGAGI. The length of the CDR3 is 13 residues. V lost 6 bases and J lost 8, with 16 bases in between. The DNA of the CDR3 is TGTGCCAGCAGGGAACAGGGTGCTGGCGGCTACACCTTC. Its protein product is CASREQGAGGYTF.

This clonotype showed up just a few times. The V call is TRBV29-1, the J call TRBJ2-7; maybe TRBD2 (5 bases). This CDR3 has 13 residues. Germline V gene data show CDR1 as SQVTM and CDR2 as ANQGSEA. Trimming pared 6 bases from V and 3 bases from J, leaving 15 bases between. CDR3: CSVRNSGGYEQYF. CDR3 bases: TGCAGCGTCCGAAACAGTGGAGGCTACGAGCAGTACTTC.

This clonotype was detected only a few times. The chain has TRBV3-1 and TRBJ1-2; D call uncertain. V lost 4 bases to trimming and J lost 4 bases, with 10 bases between them. Per the germline V gene, CDR1 is LGHDT and CDR2 is YNNKEL (reference sequence). The CDR3 is 13 residues long. The CDR3 protein is CASSRSKSYGYTF. In DNA form, the CDR3 reads TGTGCCAGCAGCCGAAGTAAGAGCTATGGCTACACCTTC.

The chain couples TRBV6-4 to TRBJ2-1; 10 bases agree with TRBD2. The CDR3 runs to 14 residues. The V and J ends lost 3 bases and 10 bases, in that order; junction bases with no gene match: 6. The V gene's germline CDR1 is MRHNA and CDR2 SNTAGT. This CDR3 reads CASSELAGSWEQFF. The CDR3 nucleotides read TGTGCCAGCAGTGAACTAGCGGGATCTTGGGAGCAGTTCTTC.

This clonotype showed up just a few times. The chain is built from TRBV7-9 and TRBJ2-1; D gene uncertain. Trimming left V 5 bases short and J 3 bases short, with 14 bases between. The CDR3 has 15 amino acids. Germline-derived CDR1 and CDR2 are SEHNR and FQNEAQ (reference sequence). The CDR3 loop is CASSPTAVFYNEQFF. Here the CDR3 DNA reads TGTGCCAGCAGCCCAACGGCAGTTTTCTACAATGAGCAGTTCTTC.

V and J are TRBV5-1 and TRBJ2-3; D not certain. CDR3 length: 12 amino acids. The germline V and J ends were trimmed by 4 bases and 3 bases, with 6 bases remaining between them. CDR1 SGHRS and CDR2 YFSETQ come from the germline V gene. CDR3 sequence reads: CASSHGTDTQYF. CDR3 sequence (DNA): TGCGCCAGCAGCCACGGAACAGATACGCAGTATTTT.

The gene calls are TRBV11-2 and TRBJ2-2, with a tentative D call TRBD1 (6 bases). The V gene lost 2 bases and the J gene lost 3 bases, with 10 bases spanning the gap. Germline CDR1 SGHAT, CDR2 FQNNGV. The length of the CDR3 is 15 residues. CDR3 DNA sequence: TGTGCCAGCAGCTTAACAGGGTGGGACACCGGGGAGCTGTTTTTT. Encoded protein: CASSLTGWDTGELFF.

This clonotype came up many times. The chain carries TRBV5-4 and TRBJ2-7; 7 nucleotides agree with TRBD2. The V and J ends lost 7 bases and 6 bases, in that order; junction bases with no gene match: 10. The CDR3 contains 13 residues. The germline V gene encodes CDR1 SGHNT and CDR2 YYREEE (reference sequence). The CDR3 sequence: CASGGGFGSEQYF. CDR3 in DNA: TGTGCCAGCGGGGGGGGTTTCGGGAGCGAGCAGTACTTC.